This T cell receptor beta chain originates from a study of blood T cell repertoires in COVID-19. Germline V gene sequence: CDR1 MDHEN, CDR2 SYDVKM. The CDR3 consists of 14 residues. V lost 4 bases and J lost 5; bases outside the gene matches: 6. Some clones are missing from TCRdb's copy, which holds only in-frame ones; the method was immunoSEQ multiplex PCR. This table holds around 300,000 clones, around 81% found once. The origin of this receptor is a woman between 50 and 59 years old with active or convalescent COVID-19. Sequences were obtained from peripheral blood. The chain uses TRBV28 and TRBJ2-5; 8 bases line up with TRBD1. The CDR3 sequence: CASSSTGVEETQYF. The CDR3 DNA sequence: TGTGCCAGCAGTTCGACAGGGGTCGAGGAGACCCAGTACTTC.